The 20 T cell receptor beta chains reported below all come from one sample, sequenced in a study of radiotherapy plus CTLA-4 blockade in lung cancer. Sequenced by immunoSEQ multiplex PCR; TCRdb stores in-frame clones only, minus some. The sample contains over 80,000 clones, roughly 80% of which appear only once. Sequenced here: peripheral blood, sampled from a patient treated with radiotherapy plus ipilimumab. Receptors originate from a human donor with non-small cell lung cancer who had stable disease on radiotherapy plus ipilimumab.

The chain carries TRBV7-9 and TRBJ2-7, with D perhaps matching TRBD1 (6 bases). Germline CDR1 SEHNR, CDR2 FQNEAQ (reference sequence). The germline V and J ends were trimmed by 4 bases and 0 bases, with 10 bases remaining between them. The length of the CDR3 is 14 residues. In DNA form, the CDR3 reads TGTGCCAGCAGCTCGAGGGACAACTCCTACGAGCAGTACTTC. Its protein is CASSSRDNSYEQYF.

The rearrangement joins TRBV11-2 to TRBJ2-1; 8 bases line up with TRBD1. With 4 bases clipped from V and 0 bases from J, the junction kept 11 bases outside the gene matches. The CDR3 sequence is 18 residues long. CDR1 is SGHAT and CDR2 is FQNNGV in the germline V gene. CDR3: CASSSTGQGVGSYNEQFF. The CDR3 DNA sequence: TGTGCCAGCAGCTCCACCGGACAGGGTGTCGGCTCCTACAATGAGCAGTTCTTC.

The CDR3 nucleotides are TGCAGCGTCGGGACTAGCGGGGTGTACAATGAGCAGTTCTTC. It is translated as CSVGTSGVYNEQFF. The chain recombines TRBV29-1 with TRBJ2-1; 13 bases line up with TRBD2. The CDR3 contains 14 residues. CDR1 and CDR2 from the germline V gene are SQVTM and ANQGSEA. J lost 4 bases, V lost 6 bases, and 3 bases had no gene match.

This chain uses TRBV6-5 with TRBJ2-3; perhaps TRBD1 as D (6 bases). V was clipped by 5 bases and J by 1 base, with 13 bases between them. CDR3 length equals 15 residues. The germline V gene has CDR1 MNHEY and CDR2 SVGAGI. The DNA of the CDR3 is TGTGCCAGCAGTGCCCGAGGGGGTGGCACAGATACGCAGTATTTT. Translating it yields CASSARGGGTDTQYF.

This clone showed up just once. At one of its ends the junction is not consistent with the germline gene, which may arise from a read error. The chain carries TRBV27 and TRBJ2-2; a possible D gene is TRBD2 (5 bases). The CDR3 spans 15 residues. Germline V gene data show CDR1 as MNHEY and CDR2 as SMNVEV (reference sequence). CDR3 protein: CASSLILVEHRGAVF. The CDR3, as DNA: TGTGCCAGCAGTTTAATACTCGTAGAACACCGGGGAGCTGTTTTT.

Worth noting for this clone: A junction end diverges from the germline sequence, so it may reflect a read error. V and J are TRBV18 and TRBJ1-1; TRBD1 might be the D (5 bases). Germline V gene lookup returns CDR1 KGHSH and CDR2 LQKENI. The length of the CDR3 is 13 residues. This chain's CDR3 is CATSEGAGTEAFF. Written as DNA, the CDR3 is TGTGCCACCTCAGAAGGGGCGGGCACTGAAGCTTTCTTT.

The chain employs TRBV14 and TRBJ2-1; D may match TRBD1 or TRBD2 (5 bases each). Germline CDR1 is SGHDN and CDR2 is FVKESK. Trimming removed 4 bases at V and 4 bases at J, with 14 bases between. This CDR3 spans 15 amino acids. The CDR3 region has the DNA TGTGCCAGCAGCCCCAAGCAGGGCGGGTACAATGAGCAGTTCTTC. It codes for CASSPKQGGYNEQFF.

This clone has a single count. V gene TRBV7-8 combines with J gene TRBJ2-6; D gene unclear. Trimming removed 5 bases from V and 4 bases from J, with 9 bases in between. CDR3 length equals 14 residues. Germline CDR1 SGHVS, CDR2 FQNEAQ. Written as DNA, the CDR3 is TGTGCCAGCAGCCCCGTGGGAGGGGCCAACGTCCTGACTTTC. Amino acid sequence: CASSPVGGANVLTF.

This clone was detected only a few times. The V and J genes are TRBV19 and TRBJ2-2; no clear D gene. This CDR3 is built from 13 residues. The V gene's germline CDR1 is LNHDA and CDR2 SQIVND (reference sequence). The ends were cut back, 7 bases at V and 3 bases at J, with 9 bases in the middle. CDR3 in amino acids: CASNDVYTGELFF. For the CDR3, the DNA is TGTGCCAGTAACGATGTTTACACCGGGGAGCTGTTTTTT.

J is TRBJ1-1 and V is TRBV28; unclear D gene. This CDR3 region has 13 residues. V gave up 3 bases and J gave up 4 bases, with 9 bases separating them. In germline, CDR1 is MDHEN, CDR2 SYDVKM. Here the CDR3 reads CASSFSTGTEAFF. The CDR3 DNA follows: TGTGCCAGCAGTTTCAGTACGGGCACTGAAGCTTTCTTT.

This clone was counted once. The chain links TRBV7-6 to TRBJ2-3, with D tentatively TRBD2 (6 bases). This CDR3 contains 16 residues. V was shortened by 5 bases and J by 2 bases, with 17 bases between the two germline ends. The germline V gene has CDR1 SGHVS and CDR2 FNYEAQ. The CDR3 nucleotides are TGTGCCAGCAGCACAACCGGGACTCGGCTCACAGATACGCAGTATTTT. Amino acid sequence: CASSTTGTRLTDTQYF.

V and J are TRBV2 and TRBJ2-7; D is ambiguous. The CDR3 is 11 amino acids. V was cut by 7 bases and J by 5 bases, with 9 bases left in between. The germline V gene has CDR1 SNHLY and CDR2 FYNNEI. The CDR3 is CASTRPDEQYF. Here the CDR3 DNA reads TGTGCCAGCACAAGACCCGACGAGCAGTACTTC.

V usage is TRBV6-5 and J usage is TRBJ1-5; D perhaps matches TRBD1 (5 bases). Trimming left V 4 bases short and J 4 bases short, with 17 bases between. Per germline, CDR1 MNHEY and CDR2 SVGAGI. The CDR3 consists of 16 residues. The CDR3 DNA follows: TGTGCCAGCAGTTCCGGGGGGACGGGGATAAATCAGCCCCAGCATTTT. Its protein product is CASSSGGTGINQPQHF.

The chain is built from TRBV5-1 and TRBJ1-4, with 7 bases that match TRBD1. The CDR3 is made up of 16 amino acids. Germline V gives CDR1 SGHRS, CDR2 YFSETQ. With 0 bases clipped from V and 8 bases from J, the junction kept 10 bases outside the gene matches. CDR3 loop: CASSLAGQGVGEKLFF. The CDR3 region has the DNA TGCGCCAGCAGCTTGGCGGGTCAGGGGGTAGGAGAAAAACTGTTTTTT.

V is TRBV9 and J is TRBJ1-3; 7 bases agree with TRBD1. The V and J ends lost 0 bases and 0 bases, in that order; junction bases with no gene match: 0. The CDR3 sequence is 15 residues long. Germline V gives CDR1 SGDLS, CDR2 YYNGEE. The CDR3 sequence: CASSVDRGSGNTIYF. The CDR3 DNA reads TGTGCCAGCAGCGTAGACAGGGGCTCTGGAAACACCATATATTTT.

This clone came up a few times. J is TRBJ1-3 and V is TRBV13; D remains unclear. The CDR3 consists of 16 residues. Trimming shortened V by 1 base and J by 2 bases, and 12 bases separated the two germline ends. Germline CDR1 and CDR2: PRHDT and FYEKMQ (reference sequence). Here the CDR3 DNA reads TGTGCCAGCAGCTTAGCCCTCAGAAGGACTGGAAACACCATATATTTT. Translation: CASSLALRRTGNTIYF.

The chain joins TRBV28 to TRBJ1-2; D gene unclear. Germline V gene lookup returns CDR1 MDHEN and CDR2 SYDVKM. Trimming shortened V by 5 bases and J by 4 bases, and 8 bases separated the two germline ends. The CDR3 has 12 amino acids. The DNA of the CDR3 is TGTGCCAGCAGTCTCGAGGGCTATGGCTACACCTTC. Translation gives CASSLEGYGYTF.

The V gene is TRBV19, the J gene TRBJ1-1; 7 positions match TRBD1. V shed 4 bases and J 6 bases; nucleotides not matched to a gene: 8. CDR3 length: 14 amino acids. CDR1 and CDR2 (germline): LNHDA, SQIVND (reference sequence). DNA for the CDR3: TGTGCCAGTAGTACCCCGGGCAGGGGGTCTGAAGCTTTCTTT. Amino acids: CASSTPGRGSEAFF.

The chain links TRBV11-2 to TRBJ1-1; tentatively, D is TRBD1 (6 bases). The CDR3 length is 15 residues. V was pared by 3 bases and J by 5 bases, with 16 bases between. Looked up from germline, CDR1 is SGHAT and CDR2 is FQNNGV. In DNA, the CDR3 is TGTGCCAGCAGCTTCCCCCAGGGGTTAGAAACTGAAGCTTTCTTT. The encoded protein is CASSFPQGLETEAFF. Looking up the rest from reference TRBV11-2 and TRBJ1-1 gives the full variable domain: EAGVAQSPRYKIIEKRQSVAFWCNPISGHATLYWYQQILGQGPKLLIQFQNNGVVDDSQLPKDRFSAERLKGVDSTLKIQPAKLEDSAVYLCASSFPQGLETEAFFGQGTRLTVV.

The chain couples TRBV5-1 to TRBJ2-5; no reliable D call. Trimming removed 0 bases at V and 3 bases at J, with 12 bases between. The CDR3 extends over 15 amino acids. CDR1 and CDR2 from the germline V gene are SGHRS and YFSETQ. The CDR3 is CASSLVGQREETQYF. DNA of the CDR3: TGCGCCAGCAGCTTGGTAGGGCAGCGTGAAGAGACCCAGTACTTC.